This note documents a single TCR beta chain sequence. This sample stems from a study of blood T cell repertoires in COVID-19. The overall study: Acute and convalescent COVID-19 samples came from the United States, Italy and Spain. T cells, B-cell-depleted T cells, or PBMCs supplied cDNA or gDNA.

The authors' processing: Amplification with reference gene primers provided the estimates of nucleated cell counts. Data came from immunoSEQ multiplex PCR; TCRdb stores just in-frame clones and leaves some out. V and J calls and clone size are those listed in that table; D and trimming were worked out from the DNA. In the table there are roughly 150,000 clones, under 90% of which are singletons. There are 14 residues in the CDR3. The germline gives CDR1 LNHDA, CDR2 SQIVND (reference sequence). The trim removed 3 bases at V and 5 bases at J, leaving 5 bases unmatched. Specimen: peripheral blood. The rearrangement links TRBV19 to TRBJ1-1; 8 positions match TRBD1. The receptor comes from a man aged 60-69 years with acute or convalescent COVID-19. The CDR3: CASSIPQGGTEAFF. For the CDR3, the DNA is TGTGCCAGTAGTATCCCACAGGGGGGGACTGAAGCTTTCTTT.